Following are 20 T cell receptor beta chains from one sample sequenced in a study of PD-1 blockade in mismatch repair-deficient tumors (TCRdb year 2017). The protocol used for the library was the immunoSEQ multiplex PCR assay. This immuneACCESS table, as held by TCRdb, lists in-frame sequences with V and J called but not all clones. Of the missing ones, under half trace to an unresolved V gene in checked studies; the others have no known cause. The sample contains about 110,000 clones, about 80% of them found a single time. Jointly, the top ten make up 4.7% of the sample. The starting material was peripheral blood, obtained roughly 13 months after starting pembrolizumab. The origin of the receptors is an adult with mismatch repair-deficient cancer.

In its sample, this clone was seen a few times. V gene TRBV7-6 combines with J gene TRBJ1-5; D not resolved. The CDR3 loop spans 13 amino acids. Germline V gene sequence: CDR1 SGHVS, CDR2 FNYEAQ. Trimming cost V 1 base and J 4 bases, with 5 bases left between them. CDR3 nucleotides: TGTGCCAGCAGCTTAGACGGGAATCAGCCCCAGCATTTT. Residues: CASSLDGNQPQHF.

This chain uses TRBV30 with TRBJ1-5, with D perhaps matching TRBD1 (6 bases). CDR1 is GTSNPN and CDR2 is SVGIG in the germline V gene (reference sequence). This CDR3 comprises 13 residues. The V and J ends lost 2 bases and 4 bases respectively, with 9 bases between them. CDR3 sequence: CAWSLGGNQPQHF. CDR3 in DNA: TGTGCCTGGAGTCTAGGGGGTAATCAGCCCCAGCATTTT.

The chain couples TRBV7-3 to TRBJ2-5, with 7 bases fitting TRBD2. CDR1 is SGHTA and CDR2 is FQGTGA in the germline V gene. Germline trimming cut 0 bases from V and 2 bases from J; bases unmatched to any gene: 3. CDR3 size: 15 residues. CDR3 nucleotide sequence: TGTGCCAGCAGCTTAACGGGAGGGCCTCAAGAGACCCAGTACTTC. Residues: CASSLTGGPQETQYF.

This chain links TRBV9 with TRBJ2-1; D is undetermined. The germline V gene has CDR1 SGDLS and CDR2 YYNGEE. V was clipped by 3 bases and J by 0 bases, with 7 bases between them. The CDR3 is made up of 14 amino acids. The CDR3 region has the DNA TGTGCCAGCAGCGCCTTCAGCTCCTACAATGAGCAGTTCTTC. This gives the protein CASSAFSSYNEQFF.

This clone turned up a few times. The gene calls are TRBV14 and TRBJ1-2, with D uncertain. This CDR3 spans 14 amino acids. V was clipped by 0 bases and J by 4 bases, with 9 bases between them. Germline-derived CDR1 and CDR2 are SGHDN and FVKESK. The CDR3 spells CASSQDRAAYGYTF. The DNA of the CDR3 is TGTGCCAGCAGCCAAGATAGGGCAGCCTATGGCTACACCTTC.

Only one count was recorded for this clone. The V call is TRBV7-6, the J call TRBJ2-5; 9 nucleotides line up with TRBD1. CDR3 length equals 16 residues. Trimming took 0 bases from V and 4 from J; bases not matched to a gene: 6. Germline CDR1 reads SGHVS; CDR2 reads FNYEAQ. The CDR3 sequence: CASSLAGGTGIETQYF. In DNA, the CDR3 is TGTGCCAGCAGCTTAGCCGGGGGGACAGGGATAGAGACCCAGTACTTC.

The rearrangement joins TRBV7-9 to TRBJ2-7; D is uncertain. Germline values: CDR1 SEHNR, CDR2 FQNEAQ (reference sequence). Trimming stripped 1 base from V and 6 bases from J, with 7 bases between. This CDR3 is 12 amino acids long. CDR3 loop: CASSLDVGEQYF. CDR3 sequence (DNA): TGTGCCAGCAGCTTAGACGTTGGCGAGCAGTACTTC.

This clone was seen a few times. The chain carries TRBV9 and TRBJ2-7, with 9 positions matching TRBD2. There are 16 residues in the CDR3. CDR1 is SGDLS, CDR2 YYNGEE, per germline. The ends lost 0 bases at V and 5 bases at J; junction bases unmatched: 9. In DNA, the CDR3 is TGTGCCAGCAGCGTAGCTATGGTAGCGGGAGAGGACGAGCAGTACTTC. This gives the protein CASSVAMVAGEDEQYF.

This chain joins TRBV11-2 and TRBJ2-5; 12 bases fit TRBD2. The CDR3 has 15 residues. V shed 4 bases, J shed 5 bases, and the junction held 5 bases outside the gene matches. Germline loops: CDR1 SGHAT, CDR2 FQNNGV. Written as DNA, the CDR3 is TGTGCCAGCAGCTCCAGACTAGCGGGAGTTGAGACCCAGTACTTC. This sequence encodes CASSSRLAGVETQYF.

The rearrangement uses TRBV11-2 and TRBJ1-2; D is perhaps TRBD1 (5 bases). CDR1 SGHAT and CDR2 FQNNGV come from the germline V gene. The CDR3 has 14 amino acids. With 1 base removed from V and 8 bases from J, the gap between germline ends came to 14 bases. CDR3 sequence: CASSLVYLGDGYTF. The CDR3 bases are TGTGCCAGCAGCTTAGTCTATTTGGGGGACGGCTACACCTTC.

This clone showed up just a few times. V gene TRBV18 combines with J gene TRBJ2-5; unclear D gene. The V end was cut by 2 bases, the J end by 1 base, with 5 bases between. Germline CDR1 KGHSH, CDR2 LQKENI. The CDR3 totals 13 residues. The CDR3 DNA is TGTGCCAGCTCACCAAATCTCCAAGAGACCCAGTACTTC. Its protein is CASSPNLQETQYF.

The V and J genes are TRBV10-2 and TRBJ2-1; the match to TRBD2 covers 10 bases. This CDR3 region has 16 residues. V shed 3 bases and J 6 bases; nucleotides not matched to a gene: 8. Germline V CDR1 and CDR2: WSHSY, SAAADI. This CDR3 reads CASSDFRTSGINEQFF. CDR3 DNA sequence: TGCGCCAGCAGTGATTTCCGGACTAGCGGCATCAATGAGCAGTTCTTC.

The chain joins TRBV6-1 to TRBJ2-2; D not resolved. Trimming removed 3 bases from V and 7 bases from J, with 9 bases in between. Germline V CDR1 and CDR2: MNHNS, SASEGT. The CDR3 runs 13 residues. The CDR3, as DNA: TGTGCCAGCAGTGACTCGGCGATCGGGGAGCTGTTTTTT. It specifies CASSDSAIGELFF.

The rearrangement uses TRBV6-5 and TRBJ2-3; the D is unclear. CDR1 is MNHEY and CDR2 is SVGAGI in the germline V gene. The V gene lost 10 bases and the J gene lost 3 bases, with 20 bases spanning the gap. The CDR3 loop spans 15 amino acids. The CDR3 loop is CATVTGLKWTDTQYF. CDR3 DNA sequence: TGTGCCACAGTAACCGGGCTCAAATGGACAGATACGCAGTATTTT.

V and J are TRBV30 and TRBJ2-2; TRBD2 matches 10 bases. Trimming at V came to 5 bases and at J to 6 bases, leaving 3 bases not matched to a gene. The CDR3 is made up of 13 amino acids. Germline lookup yields CDR1 GTSNPN and CDR2 SVGIG (reference sequence). CDR3 coding DNA: TGTGCCTGGTCGGGACTAGCGCCCGGGGAGCTGTTTTTT. As protein: CAWSGLAPGELFF. The variable domain in full, completed from reference TRBV30 and TRBJ2-2, reads SQTIHQWPATLVQPVGSPLSLECTVEGTSNPNLYWYRQAAGRGLQLLFYSVGIGQISSEVPQNLSASRPQDRQFILSSKKLLLSDSGFYLCAWSGLAPGELFFGEGSRLTVL.

The chain employs TRBV30 and TRBJ1-2; 10 nucleotides line up with TRBD1. CDR1 is GTSNPN and CDR2 is SVGIG in the germline V gene (reference sequence). Trimming took 1 base from V and 4 from J; bases not matched to a gene: 6. This CDR3 is built from 15 residues. The CDR3 sequence is CAWSADRGQGYGYTF. The CDR3 DNA sequence: TGTGCCTGGAGTGCCGACAGGGGGCAAGGCTATGGCTACACCTTC.

This clone was seen at least ten times. The chain links TRBV5-1 to TRBJ1-4, with D possibly being TRBD1 (6 bases). V lost 4 bases to trimming and J lost 8 bases, with 15 bases between them. Germline V lookup: CDR1 SGHRS, CDR2 YFSETQ. The CDR3 spans 14 residues. The CDR3 loop is CASSQQGGGEKLFF. In DNA form, the CDR3 reads TGCGCCAGCAGCCAACAGGGCGGAGGGGAAAAACTGTTTTTT.

V is TRBV11-3 and J is TRBJ2-2, with 10 bases identical to TRBD1. The CDR3 loop spans 15 amino acids. Germline values: CDR1 SGHNT, CDR2 YENEEA. Trimming at V came to 7 bases and at J to 5 bases, leaving 7 bases not matched to a gene. DNA of the CDR3: TGTGCCAGCATCTTGGGGACAGGGGTTACCGGGGAGCTGTTTTTT. It encodes CASILGTGVTGELFF.

The rearrangement links TRBV7-2 to TRBJ1-2; the D is unclear. This CDR3 has 14 amino acids. Trimming removed 2 bases at V and 0 bases at J, with 7 bases between. Germline-derived CDR1 and CDR2 are SGHTA and FQGNSA. The DNA of the CDR3 is TGTGCCAGCAGCTTATTCGAAACTAACTATGGCTACACCTTC. Protein sequence: CASSLFETNYGYTF. The entire variable domain, with the rest obtained from reference TRBV7-2 and TRBJ1-2, is as follows: GAGVSQSPSNKVTEKGKDVELRCDPISGHTALYWYRQSLGQGLEFLIYFQGNSAPDKSGLPSDRFSAERTGGSVSTLTIQRTQQEDSAVYLCASSLFETNYGYTFGSGTRLTVV.

The chain joins TRBV7-8 to TRBJ1-1; D is ambiguous. CDR1 and CDR2 (germline): SGHVS, FQNEAQ. Trimming pared 3 bases from V and 1 base from J, leaving 9 bases between. The CDR3 loop spans 14 amino acids. CDR3 residues: CASSFRSPNTEAFF. CDR3 bases: TGTGCCAGCAGCTTTAGATCGCCGAACACTGAAGCTTTCTTT.